This T cell receptor (beta chain) originates from a study of cytomegalovirus exposure and HLA in healthy donors. The PCR was carried out with 60 Vbeta primers and 13 Jbeta primers. Clones were sequenced by immunoSEQ multiplex PCR, and TCRdb holds only the in-frame ones, with some missing. The table lists about 98,000 clones, around 74% of them singletons. There are 11 residues in the CDR3. Germline V gene data show CDR1 as SQVTM and CDR2 as ANQGSEA. V lost 4 bases and J lost 10, with 13 bases in between. Sequences were obtained from PBMCs. The receptor's source is a male donor in good health and CMV-seronegative. This chain uses TRBV29-1 with TRBJ1-2, with D uncertain. Here the CDR3 reads CSVGVGLDYTF. The CDR3 nucleotides read TGCAGCGTTGGAGTTGGGCTTGACTACACCTTC.